This paragraph reports one T cell receptor (beta chain). Its specificity is not known. The study sampled nominally healthy donors, though unrecorded immune exposures were likely. PCR involved 60 Vbeta and 13 Jbeta primers. Clones were sequenced by immunoSEQ multiplex PCR, and TCRdb holds only the in-frame ones, with some missing. This table has over 45,000 clones, about 83% appearing once. These data come from a study of cytomegalovirus exposure and HLA in healthy donors. Study background: A previous analysis identified more than 100 million unique TCR beta sequences derived from 180 million or so T cells.

From germline, CDR1 is SGHAT and CDR2 FQNNGV. V lost 3 bases and J 0 bases, leaving 9 bases between the germline ends. This CDR3 spans 14 amino acids. Study-wide points: There were some 150 TCR beta chains listed as cytomegalovirus-associated.

J is TRBJ2-7 and V is TRBV11-2; D remains ambiguous. This clonotype originated in a man aged 30 to 39 in good health and CMV-seronegative. The sequenced sample was PBMCs. In nucleotides, the CDR3 is TGTGCCAGCAGCTTGTCCAAATTCTCCTACGAGCAGTACTTC. Protein: CASSLSKFSYEQYF.